The T cell receptor (beta chain) described here comes from a study of breast tumors, draining lymph nodes, adjacent tissues. One entry per CDR3 protein, called by TCRdb with MiXCR from the multiplex PCR reads. The sample includes 200,000 or so distinct CDR3 sequences, around 33% of them seen just once. V was shortened by 5 bases and J by 3 bases, with 18 bases between the two germline ends. The CDR3 totals 15 residues. Germline CDR1 DFQATT, CDR2 SNEGSKA (reference sequence). Breast cancer patients provided tissue from their axillary draining lymph nodes. This clonotype showed up many times. The origin of this receptor is a female donor with breast cancer. Some clones in this sample may be carry-over from other donors' samples. Sequencing input: axillary lymph node tissue. This chain links TRBV20-1 with TRBJ2-3; D possibly matches TRBD1 or TRBD2 (6 bases each). The CDR3 is CSAFVGGRGTDTQYF. As DNA, the CDR3 is TGCAGTGCTTTCGTAGGGGGGAGAGGGACAGATACGCAGTATTTT.